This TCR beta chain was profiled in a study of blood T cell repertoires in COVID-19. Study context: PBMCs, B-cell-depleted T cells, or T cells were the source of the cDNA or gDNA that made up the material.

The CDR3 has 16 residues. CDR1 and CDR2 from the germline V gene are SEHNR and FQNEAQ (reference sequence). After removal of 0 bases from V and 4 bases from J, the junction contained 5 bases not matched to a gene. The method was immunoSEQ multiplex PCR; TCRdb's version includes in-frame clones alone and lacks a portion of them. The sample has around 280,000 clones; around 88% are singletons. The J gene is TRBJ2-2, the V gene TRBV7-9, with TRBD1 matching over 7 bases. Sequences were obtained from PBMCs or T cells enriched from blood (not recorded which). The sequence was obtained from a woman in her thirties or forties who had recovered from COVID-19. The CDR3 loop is CASSLAGTALTGELFF. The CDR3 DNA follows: TGTGCCAGCAGCTTAGCTGGGACAGCCCTCACCGGGGAGCTGTTTTTT.